One T cell receptor (beta chain) is described in this entry. MiXCR, run by TCRdb on the 5' RACE reads, gives a single entry per CDR3 protein. The sample lists approximately 490,000 distinct CDR3 sequences; 20% to 25% were seen once. The data were obtained in a study of identical twins. CDR1 and CDR2 from the germline V gene are MNHNS and SASEGT. CDR3 size: 13 residues. V was pared by 2 bases and J by 6 bases, with 8 bases between. The sample was also reused in another study, on yellow fever vaccine responses in identical twins.

The sequenced material came from CD4+ T cells sorted from blood. This clonotype originated in a woman between 18 and 30 years old in good health. The V and J genes are TRBV6-1 and TRBJ1-5; D ambiguous. CDR3 DNA sequence: TGTGCCAGCAGTGAACTAGGCGGTCAGCCCCAGCATTTT. This codes for CASSELGGQPQHF.